This record concerns one TCR beta chain sequence. TCRdb's copy holds only in-frame clones and misses some; the assay was immunoSEQ multiplex PCR. The sample includes over 100,000 clones, about 85% seen only once; the top ten take around 9.9%. The sample comes from a study of blood T cell repertoires in COVID-19. Germline V gene lookup returns CDR1 SEHNR and CDR2 FQNEAQ (reference sequence). The CDR3 sequence is 15 residues long. V dropped 1 base and J dropped 1 base, with 10 bases sitting between them. Sequenced material: peripheral blood. This chain uses TRBV7-9 with TRBJ1-1, with D unresolved. The clonotype originates from an elderly man with acute or convalescent COVID-19. CDR3 amino acids: CASSLDGRTNTEAFF. CDR3 bases: TGTGCCAGCAGCTTAGATGGGAGGACGAACACTGAAGCTTTCTTT.